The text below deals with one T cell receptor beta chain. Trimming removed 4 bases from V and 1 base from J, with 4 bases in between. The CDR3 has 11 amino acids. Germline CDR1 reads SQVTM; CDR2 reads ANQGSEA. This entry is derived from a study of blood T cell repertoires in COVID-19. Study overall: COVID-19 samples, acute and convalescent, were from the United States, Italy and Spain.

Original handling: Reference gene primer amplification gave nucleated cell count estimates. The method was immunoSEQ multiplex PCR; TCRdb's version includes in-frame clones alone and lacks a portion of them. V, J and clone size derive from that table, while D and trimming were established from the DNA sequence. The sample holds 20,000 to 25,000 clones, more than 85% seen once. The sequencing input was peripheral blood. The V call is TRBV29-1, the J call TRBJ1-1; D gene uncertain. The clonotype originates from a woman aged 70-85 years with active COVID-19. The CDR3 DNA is TGCAGCGTTGGACAGAACACTGAAGCTTTCTTT. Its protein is CSVGQNTEAFF.